This T cell receptor (beta chain) was recorded in a study of cytomegalovirus exposure and HLA in healthy donors. It was the approximately 120-subject validation cohort, separate from the approximately 670-subject first cohort, to which the donors belonged. Assay: immunoSEQ multiplex PCR; the TCRdb copy retains only in-frame clones and omits some. Of 95,000 to 150,000 clones listed, about 84% were seen once; the top ten hold 2.1%. The CDR3 has 13 amino acids. Trimming shortened V by 6 bases and J by 2 bases, and 9 bases separated the two germline ends. Germline V gene sequence: CDR1 LGHNA, CDR2 YNFKEQ.

This TCR came from a woman in her 30s in good health and CMV-seronegative. The V gene is TRBV4-2, the J gene TRBJ2-3, with no clear D. Material: PBMCs. The CDR3 here is CASRQQNTDTQYF. The CDR3 nucleotides read TGTGCCAGCAGACAACAAAACACAGATACGCAGTATTTT.